Below, 30 T cell receptor beta chains from the same sample are listed, as sequenced in a study of T-cell reconstitution after alpha-beta-depleted transplantation in children. Unique molecular identifiers tagged the TCRbeta library. MiXCR was run by TCRdb on the PCR reads, yielding one entry per CDR3 protein. The table records about 210,000 distinct CDR3 sequences, approximately 15% of them present only once. The input for sequencing was PBMCs, mostly from graft donor cells, taken 360 days after TCRalphabeta/CD19-depleted stem cell transplant. The receptors were gathered from a male patient aged 2 to 9 who had a stem cell transplant for acute lymphoblastic leukemia, so the T cells may come from the graft donor.

The chain couples TRBV11-1 to TRBJ1-5; 7 bases match TRBD1. V shed 5 bases, J shed 0 bases, and the junction held 4 bases outside the gene matches. The germline V gene encodes CDR1 SGHAT and CDR2 FQDESV (reference sequence). The CDR3 is 15 residues long. CDR3 loop: CASSGRDSSNQPQHF. CDR3 DNA: TGTGCCAGCAGCGGGCGGGACAGTAGCAATCAGCCCCAGCATTTT.

The chain joins TRBV27 to TRBJ2-4; no firm D call. CDR3 length: 18 amino acids. Germline V gene lookup returns CDR1 MNHEY and CDR2 SMNVEV (reference sequence). With 5 bases removed from V and 0 bases from J, the gap between germline ends came to 20 bases. In DNA, the CDR3 is TGTGCCAGCAGTCCCATTACACTCACCCACAGAGCCAAAAACATTCAGTACTTC. Its translation is CASSPITLTHRAKNIQYF.

The table lists this clonotype with a few counts. V and J are TRBV25-1 and TRBJ2-2, with D unclear. Germline values: CDR1 MGHDK, CDR2 SYGVNS. Trimming left V 1 base short and J 4 bases short, with 4 bases between. CDR3 length equals 13 residues. The CDR3 nucleotides read TGTGCCAGCAGTGAATCCCCCACCGGGGAGCTGTTTTTT. Translating gives CASSESPTGELFF.

This chain connects TRBV4-1 to TRBJ1-6; no reliable D call. The V gene's germline CDR1 is MGHRA and CDR2 YSYEKL. With 4 bases removed from V and 8 bases from J, the gap between germline ends came to 6 bases. The CDR3 spans 12 residues. CDR3 coding DNA: TGCGCCAGCAGCCGGGGTGATTCACCCCTCCACTTT. Translated: CASSRGDSPLHF.

This clonotype was counted between two and nine times. The chain uses TRBV5-4 and TRBJ2-7; D unresolved. V dropped 2 bases and J dropped 3 bases, with 9 bases sitting between them. Germline V lookup: CDR1 SGHNT, CDR2 YYREEE (reference sequence). The CDR3 extends over 13 amino acids. The CDR3 is CASSFGSDYEQYF. The CDR3 bases are TGTGCCAGCAGCTTTGGCAGTGACTACGAGCAGTACTTC.

This clonotype was picked up a small number of times. The chain links TRBV3-1 to TRBJ1-5; tentative D call: TRBD1 (6 bases). CDR1 is LGHDT, CDR2 YNNKEL, per germline (reference sequence). The length of the CDR3 is 18 residues. Trimming removed 1 base at V and 0 bases at J, with 16 bases between. CDR3 in DNA: TGTGCCAGCAGCCAAGTCTCGGGGGGCGGGTATAGCAATCAGCCCCAGCATTTT. Protein product: CASSQVSGGGYSNQPQHF.

V and J are TRBV4-1 and TRBJ2-1, with 9 bases aligning to TRBD2. J was trimmed by 5 bases and V by 0 bases; bases with no gene match: 8. The CDR3 length is 17 residues. CDR1 and CDR2 (germline): MGHRA, YSYEKL. CDR3 region: CASSQDESASGNNEQFF. The CDR3 DNA sequence: TGCGCCAGCAGCCAAGATGAATCGGCTAGCGGGAACAATGAGCAGTTCTTC.

The chain carries TRBV15 and TRBJ2-7; 10 positions match TRBD1. Trimming took 5 bases from V and 7 from J; bases not matched to a gene: 11. This CDR3 contains 15 residues. The germline CDR1 and CDR2 sequences are LNHNV and YYDKDF (reference sequence). The CDR3 loop is CATSPLVGTGVEQYF. Written as DNA, the CDR3 is TGTGCCACCAGCCCGCTCGTGGGGACAGGGGTTGAGCAGTACTTC. Together with reference TRBV15 and TRBJ2-7, the CDR3 gives the full variable domain: DAMVIQNPRYQVTQFGKPVTLSCSQTLNHNVMYWYQQKSSQAPKLLFHYYDKDFNNEADTPDNFQSRRPNTSFCFLDIRSPGLGDTAMYLCATSPLVGTGVEQYFGPGTRLTVT.

This clonotype was counted only a few times. The genes are TRBV28 and TRBJ1-2, with 9 bases identical to TRBD1. This CDR3 has 16 residues. CDR1 MDHEN and CDR2 SYDVKM come from the germline V gene. Unmatched junction bases numbered 11, after V lost 5 bases and J lost 4 bases. The CDR3 reads CASSSPGTGPIYGYTF. The CDR3 region has the DNA TGTGCCAGCAGTAGTCCCGGGACAGGGCCAATCTATGGCTACACCTTC.

This clonotype appeared a few times. The CDR3 spells CASSAQTRSGELFF. DNA for the CDR3: TGTGCCAGCAGTGCCCAGACCCGTTCCGGGGAGCTGTTTTTT. V usage is TRBV12-3 or TRBV12-4 and J usage is TRBJ2-2, with D unresolved. Trimming pared 5 bases from V and 6 bases from J, leaving 13 bases between. The CDR3 extends over 14 amino acids.

The V and J genes are TRBV18 and TRBJ1-2, with a weak D call TRBD1 (5 bases). V was clipped by 0 bases and J by 1 base, with 15 bases between them. Germline-derived CDR1 and CDR2 are KGHSH and LQKENI. The CDR3 is 17 amino acids. The CDR3 spells CASSPPRDGSINYGYTF. The CDR3 DNA is TGTGCCAGCTCACCACCTCGGGACGGATCTATTAACTATGGCTACACCTTC.

This clonotype has more than one count but fewer than ten. V and J are TRBV5-1 and TRBJ2-3; D gene uncertain. CDR3 length: 14 amino acids. Per germline, CDR1 SGHRS and CDR2 YFSETQ. Trimming left V 0 bases short and J 0 bases short, with 5 bases between. The CDR3 is CASSLASSTDTQYF. CDR3 bases: TGCGCCAGCAGCTTGGCCAGTAGCACAGATACGCAGTATTTT.

The rearrangement uses TRBV29-1 and TRBJ2-5; D call uncertain. CDR3 length: 10 amino acids. Looked up from germline, CDR1 is SQVTM and CDR2 is ANQGSEA. Trimming removed 6 bases at V and 2 bases at J, with 4 bases between. The CDR3 sequence is CSVLQETQYF. The CDR3 DNA reads TGCAGCGTCCTTCAAGAGACCCAGTACTTC.

This rearrangement joins TRBV5-1 to TRBJ2-3, with D perhaps assigned TRBD1 or TRBD2 (5 bases each). Germline assignment: CDR1 SGHRS and CDR2 YFSETQ. This CDR3 comprises 16 residues. V was pared by 2 bases and J by 3 bases, with 16 bases between. CDR3 sequence (DNA): TGCGCCAGCAGCTTCTTGTCGGGGCTCGGAACAGATACGCAGTATTTT. Translation gives CASSFLSGLGTDTQYF. The variable domain in full, completed from reference TRBV5-1 and TRBJ2-3, reads KAGVTQTPRYLIKTRGQQVTLSCSPISGHRSVSWYQQTPGQGLQFLFEYFSETQRNKGNFPGRFSGRQFSNSRSEMNVSTLELGDSALYLCASSFLSGLGTDTQYFGPGTRLTVL.

This clonotype was observed many times. The V call is TRBV29-1, the J call TRBJ2-5, with TRBD1 as a possible D gene (6 bases). Trimming pared 3 bases from V and 4 bases from J, leaving 12 bases between. The CDR3 sequence is 13 residues long. Per germline, CDR1 SQVTM and CDR2 ANQGSEA. In DNA, the CDR3 is TGCAGCGTTGATTTACAGGGAGTAGAGACCCAGTACTTC. Translating it yields CSVDLQGVETQYF.

J is TRBJ2-2 and V is TRBV18; 8 bases are a match to TRBD1. CDR1 and CDR2 (germline): KGHSH, LQKENI. The CDR3 is 15 amino acids. V shed 3 bases and J 4 bases; nucleotides not matched to a gene: 4. The CDR3 nucleotides read TGTGCCAGCTCACCGGGGACAGGCCCCACCGGGGAGCTGTTTTTT. It codes for CASSPGTGPTGELFF.

This clonotype was found a few times. J is TRBJ1-1 and V is TRBV6-2 or TRBV6-3, with D uncertain. V dropped 0 bases and J dropped 6 bases, with 14 bases sitting between them. Per germline, CDR1 MNHEY and CDR2 SVGEGT. The CDR3 length is 15 residues. The CDR3 here is CASSYSRIAGAEAFF. The CDR3 DNA follows: TGTGCCAGCAGTTACTCTAGGATCGCGGGCGCTGAAGCTTTCTTT.

The DNA for the CDR3 is TGCGCCAGCAGCTTGTACCCCCAGAAACCCAAATACTACGAGCAGTACTTC. Encoded protein: CASSLYPQKPKYYEQYF. The chain links TRBV5-1 to TRBJ2-7; D unresolved. This CDR3 contains 17 residues. V was shortened by 1 base and J by 3 bases, with 20 bases between the two germline ends. In germline, CDR1 is SGHRS, CDR2 YFSETQ.

This clonotype was recorded once. The rearrangement links TRBV23-1 to TRBJ2-7; D possibly uses TRBD1 or TRBD2 (6 bases each). TRBV23-1 is an ORF for which the function is uncertain. Trimming cost V 3 bases and J 3 bases, with 18 bases left between them. CDR3 size: 16 residues. The CDR3 DNA reads as TGCGCCAGCAGTCACCGATGGGGGGCGGATGGCTACGAGCAGTACTTC. Amino acid sequence: CASSHRWGADGYEQYF.

The chain couples TRBV12-3 or TRBV12-4 to TRBJ2-1; TRBD1 aligns across 9 bases. The CDR3 spans 17 residues. V shed 5 bases and J 2 bases; nucleotides not matched to a gene: 10. Here the CDR3 DNA reads TGTGCCAGCAGTAAGGGGACAGGGATCAATCCCTACAATGAGCAGTTCTTC. It codes for CASSKGTGINPYNEQFF.

This clonotype was seen a handful of times. This sequence joins TRBV4-3 and TRBJ2-5; no reliable D call. The CDR3 has 17 amino acids. V lost 1 base, J lost 2 bases, and 17 bases lay in between. CDR1 and CDR2 from the germline V gene are LGHNA and YSLEER. CDR3 amino acids: CASSQGPFRAEQETQYF. Here the CDR3 DNA reads TGCGCCAGCAGCCAAGGGCCCTTTAGGGCGGAGCAAGAGACCCAGTACTTC.

The rearrangement links TRBV5-1 to TRBJ2-2; 8 nucleotides agree with TRBD1. Germline CDR1 is SGHRS and CDR2 is YFSETQ. The CDR3 has 18 amino acids. Unmatched junction bases numbered 14, after V lost 4 bases and J lost 3 bases. Here the CDR3 DNA reads TGCGCCAGCAGCCGAATGACAGGGGAAGACGCTTACACCGGGGAGCTGTTTTTT. It encodes CASSRMTGEDAYTGELFF.

In this sample, this clonotype turned up a few times. The chain carries TRBV7-9 and TRBJ2-3; D might be TRBD1 (6 bases). CDR1 is SEHNR, CDR2 FQNEAQ, per germline (reference sequence). V shed 11 bases and J shed 2 bases, with 14 bases lying between them. This CDR3 spans 13 amino acids. The CDR3 here is CASPDRDTDTQYF. The DNA of the CDR3 is TGTGCCTCTCCGGACAGAGACACAGATACGCAGTATTTT.

The J gene is TRBJ2-1, the V gene TRBV2, with D possibly being TRBD2 (6 bases). Trimming cost V 7 bases and J 7 bases, with 17 bases left between them. The CDR3 sequence is 14 residues long. Germline V gene sequence: CDR1 SNHLY, CDR2 FYNNEI. CDR3 coding DNA: TGTGCCAGCAAGTTGGGGGGTCCAACGAATGAGCAGTTCTTC. Translating it yields CASKLGGPTNEQFF. The complete variable domain, with remaining parts taken from reference TRBV2 and TRBJ2-1, reads EPEVTQTPSHQVTQMGQEVILRCVPISNHLYFYWYRQILGQKVEFLVSFYNNEISEKSEIFDDQFSVERPDGSNFTLKIRSTKLEDSAMYFCASKLGGPTNEQFFGPGTRLTVL.

This clonotype was observed a few times. The chain recombines TRBV7-9 with TRBJ2-1; D call uncertain. The germline V gene has CDR1 SEHNR and CDR2 FQNEAQ (reference sequence). The CDR3 has 15 residues. V was pared by 3 bases and J by 7 bases, with 16 bases between. The CDR3 DNA is TGTGCCAGCAGCTTCCCAGCACAGACCAGTAATGAGCAGTTCTTC. Its protein is CASSFPAQTSNEQFF.

The chain joins TRBV5-1 to TRBJ2-7, with no clear D. The CDR3 totals 13 residues. V was pared by 0 bases and J by 4 bases, with 8 bases between. Germline V gene sequence: CDR1 SGHRS, CDR2 YFSETQ. The CDR3 sequence is CASSLAIGYEQYF. In DNA, the CDR3 is TGCGCCAGCAGCTTGGCCATAGGATACGAGCAGTACTTC.

The table lists this clonotype with a few counts. The rearrangement uses TRBV6-5 and TRBJ1-1; D is ambiguous. CDR1 and CDR2 (germline): MNHEY, SVGAGI. V lost 6 bases and J 5 bases, leaving 10 bases between the germline ends. This CDR3 is 12 amino acids long. CDR3 nucleotides: TGTGCCAGCAGGCCCACAGAGACTGAAGCTTTCTTT. This sequence encodes CASRPTETEAFF.

The chain recombines TRBV25-1 with TRBJ2-7; 9 bases match TRBD1. Germline loops: CDR1 MGHDK, CDR2 SYGVNS. The CDR3 has 15 amino acids. V was clipped by 6 bases and J by 2 bases; unmatched bases: 8. The DNA of the CDR3 is TGTGCCAGCAGCCTGCTCCGACAGGGGGCCTACGAGCAGTACTTC. The encoded protein is CASSLLRQGAYEQYF.

This clonotype was seen a handful of times. V usage is TRBV10-2 and J usage is TRBJ1-1; weak D call: TRBD1 (5 bases). This CDR3 comprises 14 residues. The V gene lost 4 bases and the J gene lost 4 bases, with 13 bases spanning the gap. The germline CDR1 and CDR2 sequences are WSHSY and SAAADI. The CDR3: CASSVEGRSTEAFF. The CDR3 coding sequence is TGCGCCAGCAGTGTTGAGGGGAGGAGCACTGAAGCTTTCTTT.

This chain links TRBV20-1 with TRBJ1-1, with 7 positions matching TRBD1. Germline V gives CDR1 DFQATT, CDR2 SNEGSKA (reference sequence). The CDR3 is 16 residues long. V was pared by 5 bases and J by 0 bases, with 12 bases of the junction left unmatched. The CDR3 DNA follows: TGCAGTGCTCCACCCCTATCGGGACAGATGAACACTGAAGCTTTCTTT. The encoded protein is CSAPPLSGQMNTEAFF.